This TCR beta chain was sequenced in a study of OX40 agonist ivuxolimab in advanced cancers. Study in general: About 40% of patients had received prior checkpoint inhibitor therapy. Study-level findings and limits: CD8+ T cells were the subset that, on average, had more expanded clones than CD4+.

With V trimmed by 3 bases and J by 0 bases, 6 bases remained unmatched. The germline V gene encodes CDR1 SGHRS and CDR2 YFSETQ. This CDR3 has 16 amino acids. For this clone: Its antigen is still unknown.

The data were produced by immunoSEQ multiplex PCR, yet TCRdb's version contains in-frame clones alone and is incomplete. The sample has some 70,000 clones, roughly 80% seen once. The rearrangement links TRBV5-1 to TRBJ1-1, with 9 bases lining up with TRBD1. The clonotype was recovered from an adult with an advanced solid tumor such as melanoma, head and neck, liver or kidney cancer. The sequencing here drew on CD4+ or CD8+ T cells sorted from blood, taken in a trial of the OX40 agonist ivuxolimab. CDR3 in amino acids: CASSSQGQGMNTEAFF. Written as DNA, the CDR3 is TGCGCCAGCAGCTCACAGGGACAGGGAATGAACACTGAAGCTTTCTTT.